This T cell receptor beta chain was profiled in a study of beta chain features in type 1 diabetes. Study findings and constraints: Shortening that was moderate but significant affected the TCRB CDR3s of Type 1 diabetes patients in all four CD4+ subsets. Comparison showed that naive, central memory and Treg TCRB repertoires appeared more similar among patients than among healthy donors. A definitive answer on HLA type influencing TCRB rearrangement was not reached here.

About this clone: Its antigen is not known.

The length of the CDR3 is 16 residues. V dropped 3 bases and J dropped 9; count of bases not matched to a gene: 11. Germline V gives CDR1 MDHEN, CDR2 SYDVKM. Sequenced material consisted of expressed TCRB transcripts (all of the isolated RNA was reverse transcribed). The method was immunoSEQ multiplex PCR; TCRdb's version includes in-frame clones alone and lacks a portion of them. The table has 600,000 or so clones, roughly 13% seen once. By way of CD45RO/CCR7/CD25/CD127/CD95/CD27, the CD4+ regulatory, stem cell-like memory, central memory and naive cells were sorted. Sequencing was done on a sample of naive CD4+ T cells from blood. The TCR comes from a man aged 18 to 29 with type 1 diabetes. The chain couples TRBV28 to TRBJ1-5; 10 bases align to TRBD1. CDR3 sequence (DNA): TGTGCCAGCAGTTTGGCCGGGACAGGGGAGGTTCGGCCCCAGCATTTT. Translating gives CASSLAGTGEVRPQHF.